This TCR beta chain was recorded in a study of somatic mutations in cytotoxic T cells in rheumatoid arthritis. For the study at large: Using a FACSAria II or Sony SH800, a portion of the V beta antibody-stained T-cell populations were flow-sorted at nearly 100% purity, and among those populations were V beta1+ cells that were then sequenced for TCRB.

This clone was recorded a few times. Its cognate antigen is unknown. The DNA is left out, because the CDR3 cannot be placed on it with certainty; the CDR3 is given as TCRdb lists it. A total of 15 residues make up the CDR3, ends included. Germline CDR1 and CDR2: SEHNR and FQNEAQ (reference sequence). Measured with immunoSEQ multiplex PCR; TCRdb has only the in-frame clones, and not every one. The table records 18,000 or so clones, roughly 80% of them present only once. Study-wide results and limits: Of the expanded CD8+ clones, the antigen targets were not known. The clonality of CD8+ T cells was not significantly different between rheumatoid arthritis patients and age-matched healthy controls.

This chain joins TRBV7-9 and TRBJ2-5. The origin of this receptor is a woman aged 55-69 years in good health. The source material was CD8+ T cells sorted from blood. The CDR3 protein is CASSSSGRSQETQYF.